This T cell receptor (beta chain) was found in a study of blood T cell repertoires in COVID-19. Overall study context: Some COVID-19 samples were acute and others convalescent; all came from the United States, Italy and Spain.

Germline-derived CDR1 and CDR2 are LNHDA and SQIVND (reference sequence). Losses at the gene ends were 7 bases for V and 2 bases for J; bases not matched to a gene: 4. CDR3 length equals 13 residues. The sample holds one count of this clone. Clones were read by immunoSEQ multiplex PCR, and TCRdb kept only the in-frame ones, dropping some. The data contain around 250,000 clones, more than 75% of them singletons. Recovered status applied to Cohort 3 donors who had two consecutive negative PCRs. It also applied to those with clearance or with symptom resolution. The rearrangement joins TRBV19 to TRBJ1-1; 7 bases fit TRBD1. The sequencing input was PBMCs or T cells enriched from blood (not recorded which). The source of this sequence is a young man who had recovered from COVID-19. CDR3 loop: CASIGTVNTEAFF. CDR3 nucleotides: TGTGCCAGTATAGGGACAGTCAACACTGAAGCTTTCTTT.